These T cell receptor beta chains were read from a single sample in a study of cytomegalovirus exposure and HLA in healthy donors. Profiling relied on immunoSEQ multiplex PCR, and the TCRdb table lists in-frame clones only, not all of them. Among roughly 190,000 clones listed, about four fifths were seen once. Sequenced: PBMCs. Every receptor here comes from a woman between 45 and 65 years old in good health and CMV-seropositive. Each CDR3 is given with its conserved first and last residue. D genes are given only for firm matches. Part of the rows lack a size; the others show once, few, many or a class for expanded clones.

CDR3aa: CASSPNPGVGYGYTF; CDR3nt: TGTGCCAGCAGTCCTAACCCAGGGGTAGGCTATGGCTACACCTTC; j_gene: TRBJ1-2; v_gene: TRBV7-9; abundance: few; d_gene: -
CDR3aa: CASSFTFGSEETQYF; CDR3nt: TGTGCCAGCAGCTTTACGTTCGGGAGTGAGGAGACCCAGTACTTC; j_gene: TRBJ2-5; v_gene: TRBV28; abundance: -; d_gene: -
CDR3aa: CASSVDRETEQYF; CDR3nt: TGCGCCAGCAGCGTGGACAGGGAAACCGAGCAGTACTTC; j_gene: TRBJ2-7; v_gene: TRBV5-1; abundance: -; d_gene: TRBD1
CDR3aa: CASRQGGGELFF; CDR3nt: TGTGCCAGCAGGCAGGGCGGCGGGGAGCTGTTTTTT; j_gene: TRBJ2-2; v_gene: TRBV5-4; abundance: -; d_gene: -
CDR3aa: CATSRTGDNEQYF; CDR3nt: TGTGCCACCTCAAGGACAGGGGATAACGAGCAGTACTTC; j_gene: TRBJ2-7; v_gene: TRBV6-6; abundance: few; d_gene: TRBD1
CDR3aa: CSAQHHNEQFF; CDR3nt: TGCAGTGCTCAACACCACAATGAGCAGTTCTTC; j_gene: TRBJ2-1; v_gene: TRBV20-1; abundance: -; d_gene: -
CDR3aa: CASSGPIAAGLAGHTRGYF; CDR3nt: TGTGCCAGCAGTGGTCCCATCGCGGCGGGACTAGCGGGCCACACTCGAGGGTACTTC; j_gene: TRBJ2-5; v_gene: TRBV2; abundance: -; d_gene: TRBD2
CDR3aa: CASRSGGPSGTQYF; CDR3nt: TGTGCCAGCCGTAGCGGGGGACCTTCTGGGACCCAGTACTTC; j_gene: TRBJ2-5; v_gene: TRBV27; abundance: -; d_gene: TRBD2
CDR3aa: CAWSMGQGAFGEKLFF; CDR3nt: TGTGCCTGGAGTATGGGACAGGGGGCTTTTGGGGAAAAACTGTTTTTT; j_gene: TRBJ1-4; v_gene: TRBV30; abundance: -; d_gene: TRBD1
CDR3aa: CASSARQGNTEAFF; CDR3nt: TGTGCCAGCAGCGCCAGACAGGGGAACACTGAAGCTTTCTTT; j_gene: TRBJ1-1; v_gene: TRBV9; abundance: -; d_gene: TRBD1
CDR3aa: CASSFLAGGTDTQYF; CDR3nt: TGTGCCAGCAGTTTTCTAGCGGGGGGCACAGATACGCAGTATTTT; j_gene: TRBJ2-3; v_gene: TRBV14; abundance: -; d_gene: TRBD2
CDR3aa: CAISEFGQGAADGYTF; CDR3nt: TGTGCCATCAGTGAGTTCGGACAGGGGGCGGCTGATGGCTACACCTTC; j_gene: TRBJ1-2; v_gene: TRBV10-3; abundance: -; d_gene: TRBD1
CDR3aa: CASSQENRGLTDTQYF; CDR3nt: TGCGCCAGCAGCCAAGAGAACAGGGGGCTTACAGATACGCAGTATTTT; j_gene: TRBJ2-3; v_gene: TRBV4-1; abundance: -; d_gene: TRBD1
CDR3aa: CASSLVRDGELFF; CDR3nt: TGTGCCAGCAGCTTGGTACGGGACGGGGAGCTGTTTTTT; j_gene: TRBJ2-2; v_gene: TRBV5-4; abundance: -; d_gene: -
CDR3aa: CASSLTQGISEAFF; CDR3nt: TGTGCCAGCAGTTTGACACAAGGTATCTCTGAAGCTTTCTTT; j_gene: TRBJ1-1; v_gene: TRBV7-2; abundance: -; d_gene: -
CDR3aa: CASSIFRVTVF; CDR3nt: TGTGCCAGTAGTATATTCAGGGTCACGGTCTTC; j_gene: TRBJ2-1; v_gene: TRBV19; abundance: -; d_gene: -
CDR3aa: CASSLRQGVEAFF; CDR3nt: TGTGCCAGCAGCCTCAGACAGGGTGTTGAGGCTTTCTTT; j_gene: TRBJ1-1; v_gene: TRBV4-2; abundance: -; d_gene: TRBD1
CDR3aa: CASSTQGIGNEQFF; CDR3nt: TGTGCCAGTAGTACGCAGGGAATCGGGAATGAGCAGTTCTTC; j_gene: TRBJ2-1; v_gene: TRBV19; abundance: -; d_gene: -
CDR3aa: CASSITANYGYTF; CDR3nt: TGTGCCAGCAGCATCACTGCTAACTATGGCTACACCTTC; j_gene: TRBJ1-2; v_gene: TRBV5-6; abundance: -; d_gene: -
CDR3aa: CASSFRSYNEQFF; CDR3nt: TGTGCCAGCAGCTTCCGTTCCTACAATGAGCAGTTCTTC; j_gene: TRBJ2-1; v_gene: TRBV5-4; abundance: few; d_gene: -
CDR3aa: CASSGQGGDYEQYF; CDR3nt: TGTGCCAGTAGCGGACAGGGGGGGGACTACGAGCAGTACTTC; j_gene: TRBJ2-7; v_gene: TRBV19; abundance: few; d_gene: TRBD1
CDR3aa: CASSFDGTGQTTYNSPLHF; CDR3nt: TGTGCCAGCAGCTTCGATGGGACAGGGCAAACCACCTATAATTCACCCCTCCACTTT; j_gene: TRBJ1-6; v_gene: TRBV5-4; abundance: -; d_gene: TRBD1
CDR3aa: CASSSPDRGNTEAFF; CDR3nt: TGTGCCAGCAGTTCACCCGACAGGGGGAACACTGAAGCTTTCTTT; j_gene: TRBJ1-1; v_gene: TRBV7-9; abundance: -; d_gene: TRBD1
CDR3aa: CASSDRQQGGASAIYF; CDR3nt: TGTGCCAGCAGCGATAGACAACAGGGGGGCGCTAGCGCCATATATTTT; j_gene: TRBJ1-3; v_gene: TRBV7-9; abundance: -; d_gene: TRBD1
CDR3aa: CASSFAPTRDEKLFF; CDR3nt: TGTGCCAGCAGTTTTGCCCCTACTAGGGATGAAAAACTGTTTTTT; j_gene: TRBJ1-4; v_gene: TRBV9; abundance: once; d_gene: -
CDR3aa: CASRGNYGLSF; CDR3nt: TGTGCCAGCAGGGGTAATTACGGACTGTCTTTT; j_gene: TRBJ1-4; v_gene: TRBV28; abundance: -; d_gene: -
CDR3aa: CASSSPTGGGGYTF; CDR3nt: TGTGCCAGCAGTTCTCCGACAGGGGGCGGTGGCTACACCTTC; j_gene: TRBJ1-2; v_gene: TRBV6-5; abundance: once; d_gene: TRBD1
CDR3aa: CASSSRRFGQGARGGTEAFF; CDR3nt: TGTGCCAGCAGTTCACGTAGATTTGGACAGGGGGCTCGGGGAGGCACTGAAGCTTTCTTT; j_gene: TRBJ1-1; v_gene: TRBV28; abundance: -; d_gene: TRBD1
CDR3aa: CASSLAEVRSGTQYF; CDR3nt: TGTGCCAGCAGCTTAGCGGAGGTCAGGTCTGGGACCCAGTACTTC; j_gene: TRBJ2-5; v_gene: TRBV7-9; abundance: -; d_gene: -
CDR3aa: CASSYRDRGIGWSAGELFF; CDR3nt: TGCGCCAGCAGCTACCGGGACAGGGGAATCGGGTGGTCCGCCGGGGAGCTGTTTTTT; j_gene: TRBJ2-2; v_gene: TRBV5-1; abundance: -; d_gene: TRBD1
CDR3aa: CASKRLGSTDTQYF; CDR3nt: TGTGCCAGCAAGAGACTCGGGAGCACAGATACGCAGTATTTT; j_gene: TRBJ2-3; v_gene: TRBV2; abundance: -; d_gene: -
CDR3aa: CASSSRTQAYNSPLHF; CDR3nt: TGTGCCAGCAGCTCCCGGACACAAGCCTATAATTCACCCCTCCACTTT; j_gene: TRBJ1-6; v_gene: TRBV7-2; abundance: -; d_gene: -
CDR3aa: CASSAGQGVYGYTF; CDR3nt: TGTGCCAGCAGTGCGGGACAGGGGGTTTATGGCTACACCTTC; j_gene: TRBJ1-2; v_gene: TRBV6-1; abundance: -; d_gene: TRBD1
CDR3aa: CASSLSVGGQPQHF; CDR3nt: TGTGCCAGCAGCTTATCGGTGGGGGGTCAGCCCCAGCATTTT; j_gene: TRBJ1-5; v_gene: TRBV7-6; abundance: once; d_gene: -
CDR3aa: CASSHAPPSGGMYNEQFF; CDR3nt: TGCGCCAGCAGCCATGCCCCCCCTAGCGGGGGTATGTACAATGAGCAGTTCTTC; j_gene: TRBJ2-1; v_gene: TRBV4-1; abundance: few; d_gene: TRBD2
CDR3aa: CASSLSGGAQETQYF; CDR3nt: TGTGCCAGCAGCTTGTCCGGGGGGGCCCAAGAGACCCAGTACTTC; j_gene: TRBJ2-5; v_gene: TRBV5-4; abundance: -; d_gene: TRBD2
CDR3aa: CAISVDRGFYEQYF; CDR3nt: TGTGCCATCAGTGTTGACAGGGGGTTCTACGAGCAGTACTTC; j_gene: TRBJ2-7; v_gene: TRBV10-3; abundance: few; d_gene: TRBD1
CDR3aa: CASSYRGVYNSPLHF; CDR3nt: TGTGCCAGCAGCTACAGGGGGGTATATAATTCACCCCTCCACTTT; j_gene: TRBJ1-6; v_gene: TRBV5-6; abundance: -; d_gene: TRBD1
CDR3aa: CAWSDRGGTEAFF; CDR3nt: TGTGCCTGGAGTGACAGGGGGGGCACTGAAGCTTTCTTT; j_gene: TRBJ1-1; v_gene: TRBV30; abundance: -; d_gene: TRBD1
CDR3aa: CASSRPLEANYGYTF; CDR3nt: TGCGCCAGCAGCCGTCCACTTGAGGCTAACTATGGCTACACCTTC; j_gene: TRBJ1-2; v_gene: TRBV4-1; abundance: -; d_gene: -
CDR3aa: CASSPYWGGNQPQHF; CDR3nt: TGTGCCAGCAGTCCCTATTGGGGAGGCAATCAGCCCCAGCATTTT; j_gene: TRBJ1-5; v_gene: TRBV27; abundance: -; d_gene: -
CDR3aa: CATSRDRVVMDPRDGGYTF; CDR3nt: TGTGCCACCAGCAGAGATCGGGTCGTCATGGACCCGAGGGATGGTGGCTACACCTTC; j_gene: TRBJ1-2; v_gene: TRBV15; abundance: -; d_gene: -
CDR3aa: CASLNRNQPQHF; CDR3nt: TGTGCCAGCTTGAACAGGAATCAGCCCCAGCATTTT; j_gene: TRBJ1-5; v_gene: TRBV6-5; abundance: -; d_gene: -
CDR3aa: CATSRVGHRGEKLFF; CDR3nt: TGTGCCACCAGCAGAGTGGGACACAGAGGGGAAAAACTGTTTTTT; j_gene: TRBJ1-4; v_gene: TRBV15; abundance: few; d_gene: -
CDR3aa: CASSLIDRKNIQYF; CDR3nt: TGTGCCAGCAGCCTCATTGACAGGAAAAACATTCAGTACTTC; j_gene: TRBJ2-4; v_gene: TRBV5-4; abundance: -; d_gene: -
CDR3aa: CASSPVSVDPGQGAFPFGYTF; CDR3nt: TGTGCCAGCTCACCCGTCTCCGTTGATCCGGGACAGGGGGCATTTCCCTTTGGCTACACCTTC; j_gene: TRBJ1-2; v_gene: TRBV18; abundance: -; d_gene: TRBD1
CDR3aa: CASGRQGGYTF; CDR3nt: TGTGCCAGCGGGAGACAGGGAGGCTACACCTTC; j_gene: TRBJ1-2; v_gene: TRBV6-5; abundance: -; d_gene: TRBD1
CDR3aa: CASSRDKTSAFF; CDR3nt: TGCGCCAGCAGTCGGGACAAAACTTCGGCTTTCTTT; j_gene: TRBJ1-1; v_gene: TRBV5-1; abundance: -; d_gene: -
CDR3aa: CASSGEMNTEAFF; CDR3nt: TGTGCCAGCAGCGGGGAAATGAACACTGAAGCTTTCTTT; j_gene: TRBJ1-1; v_gene: TRBV27; abundance: -; d_gene: -
CDR3aa: CASSARSGTEPEKLFF; CDR3nt: TGCGCCAGCAGCGCACGCAGCGGGACGGAACCTGAAAAACTGTTTTTT; j_gene: TRBJ1-4; v_gene: TRBV10-1; abundance: -; d_gene: -
CDR3aa: CASRLTGGNTGELFF; CDR3nt: TGTGCCAGCAGACTGACAGGGGGGAACACCGGGGAGCTGTTTTTT; j_gene: TRBJ2-2; v_gene: TRBV28; abundance: -; d_gene: TRBD1
CDR3aa: CATLARGRGYGYTF; CDR3nt: TGTGCCACGCTTGCGAGGGGGCGCGGGTATGGCTACACCTTC; j_gene: TRBJ1-2; v_gene: TRBV5-4; abundance: -; d_gene: TRBD1
CDR3aa: CASSFRYDSGQYF; CDR3nt: TGTGCCAGCAGCTTTCGATACGATAGCGGGCAGTACTTC; j_gene: TRBJ2-7; v_gene: TRBV11-3; abundance: -; d_gene: -
CDR3aa: CAINPGTSGGDNEQFF; CDR3nt: TGTGCCATCAACCCCGGGACTAGCGGGGGGGACAATGAGCAGTTCTTC; j_gene: TRBJ2-1; v_gene: TRBV10-3; abundance: -; d_gene: TRBD2
CDR3aa: CASSTGQGEANYGYTF; CDR3nt: TGTGCCAGCAGCACGGGACAGGGAGAGGCTAACTATGGCTACACCTTC; j_gene: TRBJ1-2; v_gene: TRBV6-6; abundance: -; d_gene: TRBD1
CDR3aa: CASSYGGTHTGELFF; CDR3nt: TGTGCCAGCAGTTACGGCGGGACCCACACCGGGGAGCTGTTTTTT; j_gene: TRBJ2-2; v_gene: TRBV27; abundance: -; d_gene: -